This record looks at one TCR beta chain sequence and its context. This may stem from a read error, because a much larger clone lies one nucleotide away. The data derive from a study of CD8+CD57+ T cells in acquired aplastic anemia. The TCR beta profiling, which covered VDJ combination and CDR3 sequence, was carried out using genomic DNA as the template. TCRdb used MiXCR to reprocess the reads, holding one entry per CDR3 protein. The table records hundreds of thousands of distinct CDR3 sequences, 55% to 65% of them present only once. Sequencing used sorted CD4+, CD8+, or CD8+CD57+ T cells (not recorded which) from PBMCs. The TCR originated in a human donor with severe aplastic anemia or a healthy control (not recorded which).

The DNA for the CDR3 is TGTGCCAGCAGCCTCCCAGACAGTAAATATGGCTACACCTTC. As protein: CASSLPDSKYGYTF. This chain connects TRBV3-1 to TRBJ1-2; D possibly corresponds to TRBD1 (5 bases). CDR1 LGHDT and CDR2 YNNKEL come from the germline V gene (reference sequence). The CDR3 loop spans 14 amino acids. Trimming cost V 4 bases and J 5 bases, with 14 bases left between them.